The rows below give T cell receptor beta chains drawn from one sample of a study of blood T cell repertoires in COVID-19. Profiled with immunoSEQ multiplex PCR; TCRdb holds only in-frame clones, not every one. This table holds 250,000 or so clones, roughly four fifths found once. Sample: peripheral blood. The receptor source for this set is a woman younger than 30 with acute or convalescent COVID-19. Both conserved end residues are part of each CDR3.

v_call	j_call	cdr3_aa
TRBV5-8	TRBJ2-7	CASSPPRTSGPYEQYF
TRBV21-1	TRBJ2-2	CASSPRVLAGTGVQLLTGELFF
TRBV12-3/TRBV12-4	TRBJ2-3	CASRSSTDTQYF
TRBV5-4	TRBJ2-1	CASSRDSNEQFF
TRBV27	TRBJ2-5	CASSGTRETQYF
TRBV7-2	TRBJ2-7	CASSPRTSGVTDYYEQYF
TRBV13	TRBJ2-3	CASSLAADTQYF
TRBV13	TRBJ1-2	CASSLGTGTFYGYTF
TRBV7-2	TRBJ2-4	CASSLEVQGDIQYF
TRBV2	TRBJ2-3	CASSEDRRADTQYF
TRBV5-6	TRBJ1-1	CASSLGSGAEAFF
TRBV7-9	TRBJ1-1	CASSLYQGSTEAFF
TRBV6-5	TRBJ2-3	CASSTGGPTDTQYF
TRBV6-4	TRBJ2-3	CASSLTATLGDTQYF
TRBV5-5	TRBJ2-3	CASSLGRRRTELSTDTQYF
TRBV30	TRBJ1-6	CAWAPGYNSPLHF
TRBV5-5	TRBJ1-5	CASSSSGGRRGNQPQHF
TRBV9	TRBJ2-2	CASSERGTYTGELFF
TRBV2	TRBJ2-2	CASSGLRANTGELFF
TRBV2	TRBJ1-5	CASSPGTGVQPQHF
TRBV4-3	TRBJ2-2	CASSQERTSGNTGELFF
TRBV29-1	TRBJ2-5	CSVEVMAGPRETQYF
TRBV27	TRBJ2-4	CASSLRRGIGAKNIQYF
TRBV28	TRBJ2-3	CASSSGEGGQSTDTQYF
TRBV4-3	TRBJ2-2	CASSPHYSSGRVANTGELFF
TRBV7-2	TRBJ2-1	CASSLDNSYNEQFF
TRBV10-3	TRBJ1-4	CAISPTGLIGYF